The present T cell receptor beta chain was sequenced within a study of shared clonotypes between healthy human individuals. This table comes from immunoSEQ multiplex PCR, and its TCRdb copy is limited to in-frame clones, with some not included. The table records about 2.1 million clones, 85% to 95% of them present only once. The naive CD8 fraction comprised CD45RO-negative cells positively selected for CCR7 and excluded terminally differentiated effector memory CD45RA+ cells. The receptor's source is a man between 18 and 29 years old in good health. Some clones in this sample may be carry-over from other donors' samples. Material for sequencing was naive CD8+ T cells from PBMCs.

CDR3 region: CASSPRKGVSHGYTF. The CDR3 region has the DNA TGTGCCAGCAGTCCTAGGAAGGGGGTAAGCCATGGCTACACCTTC. The chain joins TRBV21-1 to TRBJ1-2; the tabulated D call, TRBD1, remains unverified against the DNA. TRBV21-1 corresponds to a pseudogene. This CDR3 has 15 residues.